This T cell receptor beta chain was observed in a study of cytomegalovirus exposure and HLA in healthy donors. At the level of the study: From donors who were HLA-typed, an early data release held approximately 84 million unique TCRs. Whole-study findings and limits: CMV antigen specificity was confirmed in vitro for a few CMV-associated chains.

PCR amplification relied on 60 Vbeta primers (plus 13 Jbeta primers). TCRdb keeps only in-frame clones here, not all; method: immunoSEQ multiplex PCR. This sample has under 200,000 clones, with approximately 77% found just once. Per the germline V gene, CDR1 is SEHNR and CDR2 is FQNEAQ (reference sequence). The CDR3 is 15 residues long. V shed 5 bases, J shed 0 bases, and the junction held 6 bases outside the gene matches. Remarks on this clone: Its antigen is not identified.

The TCR originated in a female donor in good health and CMV-seronegative. This chain uses TRBV7-9 with TRBJ2-7, with 8 bases identical to TRBD2. Sequencing input: PBMCs. The DNA of the CDR3 is TGTGCCAGCAGCCAAAGCGGGGGTAGCTCCTACGAGCAGTACTTC. Its translation: CASSQSGGSSYEQYF.